This T cell receptor beta chain was captured by sequencing in a study of blood T cells in healthy people across ages. Study outcomes and limitations: Researchers deemed the diversity estimates from one million T cells underestimates. Age brought a roughly linear fall in TCR beta diversity measured per million T cells. Higher diversity and more naive CD4+ cells were features of long-lived donors, compared to aged donors.

Sample-barcoded 5' priming and a J-beta primer mix drove a second PCR of about 6 to 11 cycles. A minimum of 2.5 million CDR3-containing paired-end reads was obtained for each sample. A single record per CDR3 protein comes from TCRdb applying MiXCR to the 5' RACE reads. Found here are around 1,800,000 distinct CDR3 sequences, about two fifths of them singletons; the top ten hold 20% to 25%. V lost 1 base and J lost 3, with 13 bases in between. The CDR3 is 15 amino acids. Germline values: CDR1 SGHRS, CDR2 YFSETQ. A remark on this clonotype: Its target is unknown.

The genes are TRBV5-1 and TRBJ2-5, with no clear D. This TCR was recovered from a human donor in good health. The sample taken for sequencing was blood. Here the CDR3 reads CASSLIGLTEETQYF. The CDR3 nucleotides are TGCGCCAGCAGCTTGATCGGCCTTACTGAAGAGACCCAGTACTTC.